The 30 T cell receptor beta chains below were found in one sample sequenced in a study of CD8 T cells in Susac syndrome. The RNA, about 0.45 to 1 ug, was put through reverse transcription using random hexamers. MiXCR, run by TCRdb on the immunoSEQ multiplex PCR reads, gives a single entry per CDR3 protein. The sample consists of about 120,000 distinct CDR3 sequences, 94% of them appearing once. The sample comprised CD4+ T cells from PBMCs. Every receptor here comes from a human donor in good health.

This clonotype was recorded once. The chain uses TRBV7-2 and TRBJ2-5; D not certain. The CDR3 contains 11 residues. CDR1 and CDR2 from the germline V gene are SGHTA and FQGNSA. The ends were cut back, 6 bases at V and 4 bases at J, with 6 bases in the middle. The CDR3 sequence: CASRQAETQYF. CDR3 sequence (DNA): TGTGCCAGCAGACAAGCAGAGACCCAGTACTTC. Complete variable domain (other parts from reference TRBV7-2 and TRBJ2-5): GAGVSQSPSNKVTEKGKDVELRCDPISGHTALYWYRQSLGQGLEFLIYFQGNSAPDKSGLPSDRFSAERTGGSVSTLTIQRTQQEDSAVYLCASRQAETQYFGPGTRLLVL.

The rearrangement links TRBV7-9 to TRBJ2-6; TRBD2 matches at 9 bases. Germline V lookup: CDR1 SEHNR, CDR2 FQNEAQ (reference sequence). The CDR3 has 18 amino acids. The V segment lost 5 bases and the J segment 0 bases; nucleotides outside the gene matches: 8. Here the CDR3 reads CASSPIAGATSGANVLTF. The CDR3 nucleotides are TGTGCCAGCAGCCCCATAGCGGGAGCTACCTCTGGGGCCAACGTCCTGACTTTC.

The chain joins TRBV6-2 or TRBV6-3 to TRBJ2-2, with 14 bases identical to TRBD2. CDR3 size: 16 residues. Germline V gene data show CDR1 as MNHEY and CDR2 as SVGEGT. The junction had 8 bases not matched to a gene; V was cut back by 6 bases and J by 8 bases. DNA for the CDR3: TGTGCCAGCAGCCTTGGACTAGCGGGAGGTTCAGGGGAGCTGTTTTTT. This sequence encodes CASSLGLAGGSGELFF.

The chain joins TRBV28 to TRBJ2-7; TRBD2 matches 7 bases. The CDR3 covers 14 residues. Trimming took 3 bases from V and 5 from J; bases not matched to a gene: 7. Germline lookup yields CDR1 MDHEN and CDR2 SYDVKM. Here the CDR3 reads CASSFGGGIDEQYF. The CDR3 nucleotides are TGTGCCAGCAGTTTCGGGGGAGGGATCGACGAGCAGTACTTC.

This CDR3 reads CASSFSPAETQYF. The CDR3 DNA follows: TGTGCCAGCAGCTTTTCCCCCGCAGAGACCCAGTACTTC. The V call is TRBV5-4, the J call TRBJ2-5; D call uncertain. There are 13 residues in the CDR3. V gave up 2 bases and J gave up 4 bases, with 9 bases separating them. Germline V gene data show CDR1 as SGHNT and CDR2 as YYREEE (reference sequence).

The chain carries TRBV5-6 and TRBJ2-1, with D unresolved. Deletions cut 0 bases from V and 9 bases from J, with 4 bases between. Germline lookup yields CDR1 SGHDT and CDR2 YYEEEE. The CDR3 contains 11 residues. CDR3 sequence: CASSLAFEQFF. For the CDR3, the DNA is TGTGCCAGCAGCTTGGCATTTGAGCAGTTCTTC.

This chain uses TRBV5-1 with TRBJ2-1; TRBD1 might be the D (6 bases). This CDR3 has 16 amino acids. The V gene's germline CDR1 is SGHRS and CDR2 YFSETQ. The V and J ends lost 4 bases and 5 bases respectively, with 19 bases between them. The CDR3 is CASSRSGTRPDNEQFF. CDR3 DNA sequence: TGCGCCAGCAGCCGCTCCGGGACAAGACCAGACAATGAGCAGTTCTTC.

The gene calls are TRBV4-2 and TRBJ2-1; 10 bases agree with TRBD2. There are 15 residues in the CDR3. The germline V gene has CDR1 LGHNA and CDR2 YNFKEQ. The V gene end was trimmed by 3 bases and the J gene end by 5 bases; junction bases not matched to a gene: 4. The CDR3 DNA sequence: TGTGCCAGCAGCCACGGACTAGCGGCGAACAATGAGCAGTTCTTC. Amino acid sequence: CASSHGLAANNEQFF.

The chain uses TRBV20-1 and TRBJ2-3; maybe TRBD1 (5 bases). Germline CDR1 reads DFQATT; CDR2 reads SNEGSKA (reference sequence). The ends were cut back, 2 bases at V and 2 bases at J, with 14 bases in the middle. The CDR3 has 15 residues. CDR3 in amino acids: CSARRTLTSTDTQYF. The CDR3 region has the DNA TGCAGTGCTAGAAGGACACTGACCTCCACAGATACGCAGTATTTT.

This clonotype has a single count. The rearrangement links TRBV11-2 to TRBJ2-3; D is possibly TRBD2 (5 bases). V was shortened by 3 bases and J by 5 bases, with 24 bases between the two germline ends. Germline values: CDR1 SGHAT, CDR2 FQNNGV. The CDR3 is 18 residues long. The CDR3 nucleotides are TGTGCCAGCAGCTTGTGGGGATTGTCTAGCCGTCGGGGAGATACGCAGTATTTT. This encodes CASSLWGLSSRRGDTQYF.

CDR3 bases: TGTGCCAGCAGCCATAGCGGGAGGGCCGCCTACAATGAGCAGTTCTTC. Translation: CASSHSGRAAYNEQFF. V is TRBV3-1 and J is TRBJ2-1; 11 nucleotides match TRBD2. CDR1 and CDR2 (germline): LGHDT, YNNKEL (reference sequence). This CDR3 region has 16 residues. Trimming removed 3 bases from V and 2 bases from J; junction bases left unmatched: 3.

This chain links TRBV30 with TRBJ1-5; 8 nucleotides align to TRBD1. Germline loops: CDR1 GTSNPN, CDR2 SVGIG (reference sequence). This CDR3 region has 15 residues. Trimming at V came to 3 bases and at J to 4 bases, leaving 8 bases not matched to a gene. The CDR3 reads CAWRLTGGLNQPQHF. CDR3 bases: TGTGCCTGGAGATTAACAGGGGGACTAAATCAGCCCCAGCATTTT.

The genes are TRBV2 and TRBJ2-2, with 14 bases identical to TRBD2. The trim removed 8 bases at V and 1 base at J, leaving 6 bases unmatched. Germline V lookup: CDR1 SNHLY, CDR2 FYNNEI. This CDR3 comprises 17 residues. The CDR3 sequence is CASGGTSGSVNTGELFF. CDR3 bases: TGTGCCAGCGGAGGGACTAGCGGGAGTGTGAACACCGGGGAGCTGTTTTTT.

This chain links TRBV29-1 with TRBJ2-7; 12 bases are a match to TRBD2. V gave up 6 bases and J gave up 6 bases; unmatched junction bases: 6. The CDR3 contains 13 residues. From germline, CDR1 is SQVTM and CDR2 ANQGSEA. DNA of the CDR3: TGCAGCGTCCACCTAGCGGGAGGGTTCGAGCAGTACTTC. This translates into CSVHLAGGFEQYF.

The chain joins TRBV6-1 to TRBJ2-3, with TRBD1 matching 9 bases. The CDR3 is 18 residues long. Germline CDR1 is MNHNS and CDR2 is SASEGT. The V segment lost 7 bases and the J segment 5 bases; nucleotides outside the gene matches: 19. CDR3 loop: CASNLGHVQGARGDTQYF. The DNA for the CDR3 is TGTGCCAGCAACTTAGGCCACGTACAGGGGGCAAGAGGAGATACGCAGTATTTT.

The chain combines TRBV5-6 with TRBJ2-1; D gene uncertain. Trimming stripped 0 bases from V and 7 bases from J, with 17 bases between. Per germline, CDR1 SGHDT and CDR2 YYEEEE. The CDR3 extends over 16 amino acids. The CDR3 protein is CASSLARRVRVNEQFF. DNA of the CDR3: TGTGCCAGCAGCTTGGCCCGTAGGGTTCGGGTGAATGAGCAGTTCTTC.

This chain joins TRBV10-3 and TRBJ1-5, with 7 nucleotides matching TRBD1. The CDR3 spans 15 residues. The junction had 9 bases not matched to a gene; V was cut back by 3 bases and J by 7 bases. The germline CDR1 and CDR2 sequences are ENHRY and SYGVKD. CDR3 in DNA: TGTGCCATCAGTGAAACAGGGGAGGGAAGACAGCCCCAGCATTTT. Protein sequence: CAISETGEGRQPQHF.

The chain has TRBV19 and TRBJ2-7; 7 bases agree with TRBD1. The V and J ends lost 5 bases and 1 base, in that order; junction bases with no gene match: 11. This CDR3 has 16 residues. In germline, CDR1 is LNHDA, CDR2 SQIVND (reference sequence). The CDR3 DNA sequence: TGTGCCAGTAGTGCACTAGAGGGGGCAGGTTCCTACGAGCAGTACTTC. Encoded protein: CASSALEGAGSYEQYF.

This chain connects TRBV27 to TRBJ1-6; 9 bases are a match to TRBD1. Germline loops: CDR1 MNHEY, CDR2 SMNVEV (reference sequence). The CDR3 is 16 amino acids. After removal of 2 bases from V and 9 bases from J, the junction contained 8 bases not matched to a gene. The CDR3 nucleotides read TGTGCCAGCAGTTTACAACAGGGGGCGGGTTCTTCACCCCTCCACTTT. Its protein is CASSLQQGAGSSPLHF.

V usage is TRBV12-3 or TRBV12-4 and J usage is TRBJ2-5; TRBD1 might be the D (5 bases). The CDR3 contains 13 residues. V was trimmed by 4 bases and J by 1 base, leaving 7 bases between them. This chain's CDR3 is CASSSGFQETQYF. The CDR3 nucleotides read TGTGCCAGCAGTTCAGGGTTCCAAGAGACCCAGTACTTC.

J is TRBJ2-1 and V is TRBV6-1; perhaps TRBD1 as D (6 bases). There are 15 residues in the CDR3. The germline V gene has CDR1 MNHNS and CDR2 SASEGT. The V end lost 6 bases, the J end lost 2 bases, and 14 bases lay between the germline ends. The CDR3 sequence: CASSQQGGTYNEQFF. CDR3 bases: TGTGCCAGCAGCCAACAAGGGGGAACCTACAATGAGCAGTTCTTC.

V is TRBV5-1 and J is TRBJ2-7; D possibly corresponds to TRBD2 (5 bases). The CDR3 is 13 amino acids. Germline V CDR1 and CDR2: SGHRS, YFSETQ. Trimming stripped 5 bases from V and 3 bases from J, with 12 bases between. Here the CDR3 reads CASSPDGDYEQYF. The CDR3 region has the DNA TGCGCCAGCAGTCCCGACGGGGACTACGAGCAGTACTTC.

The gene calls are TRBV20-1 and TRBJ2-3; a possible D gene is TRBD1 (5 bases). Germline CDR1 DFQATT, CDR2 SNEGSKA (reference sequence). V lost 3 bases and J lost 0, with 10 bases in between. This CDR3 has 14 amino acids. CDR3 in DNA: TGCAGTGCTAGTGACAGAGTTAGCACAGATACGCAGTATTTT. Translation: CSASDRVSTDTQYF.

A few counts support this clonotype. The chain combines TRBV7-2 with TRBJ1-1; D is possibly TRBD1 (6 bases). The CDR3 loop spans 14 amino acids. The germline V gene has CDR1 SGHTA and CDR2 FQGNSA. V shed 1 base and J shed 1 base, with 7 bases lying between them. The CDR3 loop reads CASSLGTENTEAFF. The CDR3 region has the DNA TGTGCCAGCAGCTTAGGGACAGAGAACACTGAAGCTTTCTTT.

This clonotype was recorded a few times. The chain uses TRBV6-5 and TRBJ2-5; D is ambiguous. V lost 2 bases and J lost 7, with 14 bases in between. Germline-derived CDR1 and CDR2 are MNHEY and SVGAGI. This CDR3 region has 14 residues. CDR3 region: CASSYKGYSGTQYF. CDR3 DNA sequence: TGTGCCAGCAGTTACAAAGGGTACAGTGGGACCCAGTACTTC.

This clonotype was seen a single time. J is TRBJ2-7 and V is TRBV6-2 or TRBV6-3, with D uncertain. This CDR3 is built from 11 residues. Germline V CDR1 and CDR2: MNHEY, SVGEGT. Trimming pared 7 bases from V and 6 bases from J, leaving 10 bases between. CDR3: CASTVGLEQYF. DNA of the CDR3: TGTGCCAGCACGGTGGGCCTCGAGCAGTACTTC.

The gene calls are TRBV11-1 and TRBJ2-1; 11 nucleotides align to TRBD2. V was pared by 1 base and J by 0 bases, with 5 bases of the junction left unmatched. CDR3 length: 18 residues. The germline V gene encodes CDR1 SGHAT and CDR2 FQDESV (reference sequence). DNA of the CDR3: TGTGCCAGCAGCTTAGAACTAGCGGGAGCAATCTCCTACAATGAGCAGTTCTTC. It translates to CASSLELAGAISYNEQFF.

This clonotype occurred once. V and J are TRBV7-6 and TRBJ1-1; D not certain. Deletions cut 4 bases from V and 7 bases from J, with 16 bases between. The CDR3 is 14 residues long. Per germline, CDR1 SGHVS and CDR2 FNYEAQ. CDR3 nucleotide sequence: TGTGCCAGCAGCTCTAGTAACTGGGGTGGTGAAGCTTTCTTT. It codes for CASSSSNWGGEAFF.

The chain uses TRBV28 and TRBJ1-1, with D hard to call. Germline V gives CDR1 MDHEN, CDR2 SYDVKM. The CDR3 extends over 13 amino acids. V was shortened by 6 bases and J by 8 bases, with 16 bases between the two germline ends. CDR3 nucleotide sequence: TGTGCCAGCAGGGCGGGTCGGGTAACCGAAGCTTTCTTT. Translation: CASRAGRVTEAFF.

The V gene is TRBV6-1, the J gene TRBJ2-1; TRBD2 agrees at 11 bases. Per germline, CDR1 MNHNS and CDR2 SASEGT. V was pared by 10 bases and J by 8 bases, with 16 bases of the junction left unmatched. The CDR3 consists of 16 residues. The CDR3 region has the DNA TGTGCCAACGGACTAGCGGGCGTCCAGGGGTCAGATGAGCAGTTCTTC. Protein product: CANGLAGVQGSDEQFF.